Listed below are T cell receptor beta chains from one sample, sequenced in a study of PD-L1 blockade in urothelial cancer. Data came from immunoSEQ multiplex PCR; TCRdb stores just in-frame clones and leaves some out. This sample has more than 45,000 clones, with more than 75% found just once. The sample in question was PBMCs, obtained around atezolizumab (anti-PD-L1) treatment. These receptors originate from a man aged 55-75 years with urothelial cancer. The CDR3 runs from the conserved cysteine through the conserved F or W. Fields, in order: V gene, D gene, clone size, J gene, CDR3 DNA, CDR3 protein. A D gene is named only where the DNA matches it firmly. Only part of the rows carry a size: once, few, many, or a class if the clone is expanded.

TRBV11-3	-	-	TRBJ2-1	TGTGCCAGCAGCCCGGGAGCCTTCGCCTACAATGAGCAGTTCTTC	CASSPGAFAYNEQFF
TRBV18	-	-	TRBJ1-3	TGTGCCAGCTCACCAGGGGCCGCAAACACCATATATTTT	CASSPGAANTIYF
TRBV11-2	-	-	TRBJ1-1	TGTGCCAGCAGCTCCCCCCGGAGGGGTCAGCTTCGTGAAGCTTTCTTT	CASSSPRRGQLREAFF
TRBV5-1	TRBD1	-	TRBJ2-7	TGCGCCAGCAGCTTGGGGGGACAGGGGATGCAGCAGTACTTC	CASSLGGQGMQQYF
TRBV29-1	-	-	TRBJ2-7	TGCAGCGTTGAAGGGGCAGCCTACGAGCAGTACTTC	CSVEGAAYEQYF
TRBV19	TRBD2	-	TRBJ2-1	TGTGCCAGTAGTATGGCGGGAGGGCCCTATGAGCAGTTCTTC	CASSMAGGPYEQFF
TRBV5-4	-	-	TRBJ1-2	TGTGCCAGCAGCTTGGCCGCGGAAGCGGGAGGCTACACCTTC	CASSLAAEAGGYTF
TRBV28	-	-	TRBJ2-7	TGTGCCAGCAGTTCACCATCAGGGGCTGGGTACGAGCAGTACTTC	CASSSPSGAGYEQYF
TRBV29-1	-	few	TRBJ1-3	TGCAGCGTTGGACCACAGGAGAGCTCTGGAAACACCATATATTTT	CSVGPQESSGNTIYF
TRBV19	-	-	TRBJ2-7	TGTGCCAGTAGTATAGGAGGAGTCCTTTTCTACGAGCAGTACTTC	CASSIGGVLFYEQYF
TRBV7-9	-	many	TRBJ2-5	TGTGCCAGCAGCCAGACAGAGTACCAAGAGACCCAGTACTTC	CASSQTEYQETQYF
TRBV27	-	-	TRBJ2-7	TGTGCCAGCAGTTTATACGCCAGGGGAGACGAGCAGTACTTC	CASSLYARGDEQYF
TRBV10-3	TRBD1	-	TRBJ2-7	TGTGCCATCCAAAATCTTCAGGGGGCACGGGAGCAGTACTTC	CAIQNLQGAREQYF
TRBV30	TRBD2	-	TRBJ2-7	TGTGCCTGGAGTATGGGACTAGCGGGAGGTGGAGAGCAGTACTTC	CAWSMGLAGGGEQYF
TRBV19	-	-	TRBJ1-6	TGTGCCAGTAGTACCGAAAGGACCGGGAGCTCCTATAATTCACCCCTCCACTTT	CASSTERTGSSYNSPLHF
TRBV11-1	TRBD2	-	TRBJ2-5	TGTGCCAGCAGCGCCAGGGGAGCGGGGGGGCTAGGGGAGACCCAGTACTTC	CASSARGAGGLGETQYF
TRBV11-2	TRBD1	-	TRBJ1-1	TGTGCCAGCAGCTTAGATAGAGGACAGGAATTCGCCTGGAGAGCTTTCTTT	CASSLDRGQEFAWRAFF
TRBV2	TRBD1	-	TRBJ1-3	TGTGCCAGCAGGACCGGGACAGGGAATGGTAACACCATATATTTT	CASRTGTGNGNTIYF
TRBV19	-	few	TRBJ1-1	TGTGCCAGTAGTGGCTGGACACAGAACACTGAAGCTTTCTTT	CASSGWTQNTEAFF
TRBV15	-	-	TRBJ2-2	TGTGCCACCAGCAGGAAAAAAGCGGGCCGGGCGTCCGGGGAGCTGTTTTTT	CATSRKKAGRASGELFF
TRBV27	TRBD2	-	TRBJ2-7	TGTGCCACCTTCTTTAGCGGGAGGCTGTCCTACGAGCAGTACTTC	CATFFSGRLSYEQYF
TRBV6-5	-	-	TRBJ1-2	TGTGCCACCAAGTGGGGCAGTCGGCGAAACTATGGCTACACCTTC	CATKWGSRRNYGYTF
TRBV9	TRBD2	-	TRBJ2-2	TGTGCCAGCAGTGGAATACTAGCGGGAGCCGGGGAGCTGTTTTTT	CASSGILAGAGELFF
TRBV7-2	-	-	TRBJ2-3	TGTGCCAGCAGCTCGCGGGAACTCACAGATACGCAGTATTTT	CASSSRELTDTQYF
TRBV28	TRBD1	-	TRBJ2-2	TGTGCCAGCAGGAGACAGGGGGACACCGGGGAGCTGTTTTTT	CASRRQGDTGELFF
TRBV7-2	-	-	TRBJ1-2	TGTGCCAGCACCCCTAAGGTCAGGGAGGGAGGCTACACCTTC	CASTPKVREGGYTF
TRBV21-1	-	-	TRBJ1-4	TGTGCCAGCAGGTTACCGGGACAGCCGACTAATGAAAAACTGTTTTTT	CASRLPGQPTNEKLFF
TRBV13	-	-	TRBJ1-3	TGTGCCAGCAGCTTCATCACGAGCTCTGGAAACACCATATATTTT	CASSFITSSGNTIYF
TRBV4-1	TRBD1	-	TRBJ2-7	TGCGCCAGCAGCCAGGGGGTAGGGGGCGGGTACGAGCAGTACTTC	CASSQGVGGGYEQYF
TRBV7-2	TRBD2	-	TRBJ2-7	TGTGCCAGCAGCTTATACCCAGCGGGAGTATCTGAGCAGTACTTC	CASSLYPAGVSEQYF
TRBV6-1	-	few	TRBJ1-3	TGTGCCTCGCGTCTAGGAAACACCATATATTTT	CASRLGNTIYF
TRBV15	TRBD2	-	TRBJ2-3	TGTGCCACCAGCCGTTCACTAGCGGGAGTGGCAGATACGCAGTATTTT	CATSRSLAGVADTQYF
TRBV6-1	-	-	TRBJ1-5	TGTGCCAGCAGTGATTCAGGGCGCAATGGTAATCAGCCCCAGCATTTT	CASSDSGRNGNQPQHF